The 23 T cell receptor beta chains below come from one sample, sequenced in a study of cytomegalovirus exposure and HLA in healthy donors. Primers: 60 Vbeta forward and 13 Jbeta reverse. TCRdb's copy holds only in-frame clones and misses some; the assay was immunoSEQ multiplex PCR. The sample has about 150,000 clones, under 75% seen once. Sequenced: PBMCs. Receptor source: a woman aged 40 to 49 in good health and CMV-seronegative.

Comment on this clone: One junction end disagrees with the germline gene, perhaps due to a read error. The rearrangement uses TRBV7-2 and TRBJ1-2; 10 positions agree with TRBD1. The V gene's germline CDR1 is SGHTA and CDR2 FQGNSA. The CDR3 runs to 13 residues. CDR3 loop: CASSLRGTGVSSF. For the CDR3, the DNA is TGTGCCAGCAGCTTACGGGGGACAGGGGTTAGTTCCTTC.

The rearrangement links TRBV9 to TRBJ2-5; the match to TRBD2 covers 13 bases. From germline, CDR1 is SGDLS and CDR2 YYNGEE. The CDR3 extends over 16 amino acids. The ends lost 4 bases at V and 4 bases at J; junction bases unmatched: 7. This CDR3 is CASSPTGLAGAETQYF. In DNA, the CDR3 is TGTGCCAGCAGCCCTACAGGACTAGCGGGGGCAGAGACCCAGTACTTC.

The CDR3 nucleotides are TGTGCCAGCAGCGCCCGCCAGGGATACCAAGAGACCCAGTACTTC. Its protein is CASSARQGYQETQYF. The V and J genes are TRBV9 and TRBJ2-5; D possibly corresponds to TRBD1 (5 bases). There are 15 residues in the CDR3. Between the trimmed V and J ends, which lost 3 bases and 0 bases, there was a span of 12 bases. Germline V lookup: CDR1 SGDLS, CDR2 YYNGEE.

This clone came up a few times. The rearrangement links TRBV13 to TRBJ2-7, with D unclear. This CDR3 is 13 amino acids long. V gave up 2 bases and J gave up 6 bases, with 11 bases separating them. Germline V gives CDR1 PRHDT, CDR2 FYEKMQ (reference sequence). CDR3 protein: CASSLRRRGEQYF. CDR3 DNA: TGTGCCAGCAGCTTAAGACGGCGCGGCGAGCAGTACTTC. Supplemented by reference TRBV13 and TRBJ2-7, the full variable domain reads AAGVIQSPRHLIKEKRETATLKCYPIPRHDTVYWYQQGPGQDPQFLISFYEKMQSDKGSIPDRFSAQQFSDYHSELNMSSLELGDSALYFCASSLRRRGEQYFGPGTRLTVT.

This chain connects TRBV5-1 to TRBJ2-1, with 11 bases fitting TRBD2. There are 15 residues in the CDR3. J was trimmed by 6 bases and V by 2 bases; bases with no gene match: 4. Germline V CDR1 and CDR2: SGHRS, YFSETQ. The CDR3 reads CASSLLAGAPNEQFF. Written as DNA, the CDR3 is TGCGCCAGCAGCTTACTAGCGGGGGCTCCCAATGAGCAGTTCTTC.

This chain connects TRBV7-9 to TRBJ1-5; D possibly corresponds to TRBD1 (5 bases). Per the germline V gene, CDR1 is SEHNR and CDR2 is FQNEAQ (reference sequence). The germline V and J ends were trimmed by 5 bases and 7 bases, with 15 bases remaining between them. The CDR3 is 14 amino acids. The CDR3, as DNA: TGTGCCAGCAGCCTCCAGGGTGGGGCGCAGCCCCAGCATTTT. It codes for CASSLQGGAQPQHF.

The chain joins TRBV4-1 to TRBJ1-6, with a weak D call TRBD1 (6 bases). Germline CDR1 is MGHRA and CDR2 is YSYEKL. The CDR3 spans 19 residues. Between the trimmed V and J ends, which lost 4 bases and 0 bases, there was a span of 19 bases. The CDR3 sequence: CASSPFRTVPSSYNSPLHF. Here the CDR3 DNA reads TGCGCCAGCAGCCCCTTCCGGACAGTTCCTAGCTCCTATAATTCACCCCTCCACTTT.

J is TRBJ1-5 and V is TRBV18; 9 bases line up with TRBD1. The CDR3 totals 14 residues. Germline V gene sequence: CDR1 KGHSH, CDR2 LQKENI. Trimming took 6 bases from V and 6 from J; bases not matched to a gene: 6. CDR3 residues: CASSRTGERQPQHF. The CDR3, as DNA: TGTGCCAGCTCCCGGACAGGGGAACGTCAGCCCCAGCATTTT.

The chain combines TRBV29-1 with TRBJ2-1, with 10 bases identical to TRBD1. CDR1 SQVTM and CDR2 ANQGSEA come from the germline V gene. The CDR3 totals 11 residues. V shed 6 bases, J shed 15 bases, and the junction held 8 bases outside the gene matches. For the CDR3, the DNA is TGCAGCGTGGCGACAGGGGGCACGACGTTCTTC. It translates to CSVATGGTTFF.

The chain's CDR3 is CASSAYDRSSEKLFF. The DNA for the CDR3 is TGTGCCAGCAGTGCCTATGACAGGAGTAGCGAAAAACTGTTTTTT. The chain is built from TRBV27 and TRBJ1-4, with D possibly TRBD1 on 6 matching bases. The germline V gene has CDR1 MNHEY and CDR2 SMNVEV (reference sequence). Trimming left V 5 bases short and J 8 bases short, with 18 bases between. The CDR3 is 15 residues long.

This chain links TRBV5-1 with TRBJ2-5; 9 bases match TRBD1. Per the germline V gene, CDR1 is SGHRS and CDR2 is YFSETQ. The junction had 7 bases not matched to a gene; V was cut back by 0 bases and J by 10 bases. The CDR3 runs to 14 residues. The CDR3 protein is CASSLETGQGGQYF. The CDR3 DNA sequence: TGCGCCAGCAGCTTGGAGACGGGACAGGGCGGCCAGTACTTC. Variable domain in full (rest from reference TRBV5-1 and TRBJ2-5): KAGVTQTPRYLIKTRGQQVTLSCSPISGHRSVSWYQQTPGQGLQFLFEYFSETQRNKGNFPGRFSGRQFSNSRSEMNVSTLELGDSALYLCASSLETGQGGQYFGPGTRLLVL.

The gene calls are TRBV7-8 and TRBJ1-4; D may be TRBD1 (6 bases). The V gene's germline CDR1 is SGHVS and CDR2 FQNEAQ. The CDR3 sequence is 14 residues long. Trimming removed 6 bases at V and 7 bases at J, with 15 bases between. The CDR3 coding sequence is TGTGCCAGCAGGTCCGGGACAATCAGTGAAAAACTGTTTTTT. Amino acids: CASRSGTISEKLFF.

The J gene is TRBJ1-2, the V gene TRBV19, with D perhaps TRBD1 (6 bases). The germline V gene has CDR1 LNHDA and CDR2 SQIVND (reference sequence). The CDR3 has 12 residues. Trimming pared 8 bases from V and 8 bases from J, leaving 15 bases between. The CDR3 DNA is TGTGCCAGTCGAATCGGACAGTACGGCTACACCTTC. This codes for CASRIGQYGYTF.

This clone was picked up one time. This chain links TRBV5-4 with TRBJ2-3, with D possibly matching TRBD1 (6 bases). With 0 bases removed from V and 5 bases from J, the gap between germline ends came to 13 bases. This CDR3 contains 15 residues. Germline V gene data show CDR1 as SGHNT and CDR2 as YYREEE (reference sequence). CDR3 in DNA: TGTGCCAGCAGCTTGGGGTTAACAGGGCGAGATACGCAGTATTTT. Amino acids: CASSLGLTGRDTQYF.

V and J are TRBV19 and TRBJ1-3; D possibly corresponds to TRBD1 (5 bases). The V gene lost 4 bases and the J gene lost 1 base, with 11 bases spanning the gap. The CDR3 is made up of 15 amino acids. Germline values: CDR1 LNHDA, CDR2 SQIVND (reference sequence). CDR3 in DNA: TGTGCCAGTAGTACTCAGGGTTATTCTGGAAACACCATATATTTT. Translation gives CASSTQGYSGNTIYF.

This chain links TRBV6-1 with TRBJ2-1; D might be TRBD2 (5 bases). Trimming removed 6 bases from V and 6 bases from J, with 18 bases in between. Per germline, CDR1 MNHNS and CDR2 SASEGT. This CDR3 is 15 amino acids long. CDR3 nucleotide sequence: TGTGCCAGCAGAGACTCCGGGGTTTTTAGCAATGAGCAGTTCTTC. It encodes CASRDSGVFSNEQFF.

The V and J genes are TRBV6-5 and TRBJ2-3; 9 bases align to TRBD1. This CDR3 has 14 amino acids. Germline loops: CDR1 MNHEY, CDR2 SVGAGI. V gave up 6 bases and J gave up 4 bases; unmatched junction bases: 5. The CDR3 is CASRRDREADTQYF. The CDR3 nucleotides read TGTGCCAGCAGGCGGGACAGGGAAGCAGATACGCAGTATTTT.

The chain has TRBV9 and TRBJ2-1, with 9 bases lining up with TRBD1. This CDR3 region has 15 residues. Germline V CDR1 and CDR2: SGDLS, YYNGEE. Trimming took 2 bases from V and 9 from J; bases not matched to a gene: 9. The CDR3 DNA reads TGTGCCAGCAGCGTGGGACAGGGTTCGGCTGGTGAGCAGTTCTTC. Translated: CASSVGQGSAGEQFF.

The chain couples TRBV5-4 to TRBJ1-1; no clear D gene. Germline V lookup: CDR1 SGHNT, CDR2 YYREEE (reference sequence). The CDR3 consists of 15 residues. V lost 2 bases and J 5 bases, leaving 16 bases between the germline ends. The CDR3 region is CASSFYSFSGTEAFF. The CDR3 DNA sequence: TGTGCCAGCAGCTTTTATTCTTTCTCGGGGACTGAAGCTTTCTTT.

The chain employs TRBV5-4 and TRBJ2-4; 11 nucleotides align to TRBD2. CDR1 and CDR2 from the germline V gene are SGHNT and YYREEE (reference sequence). The CDR3 is 14 amino acids. Trimming cost V 7 bases and J 4 bases; bases outside gene matches: 4. CDR3 DNA: TGTGCCAGCTCTTTAGCGGGGGGGAAAAACATTCAGTACTTC. It is translated as CASSLAGGKNIQYF.

This chain links TRBV7-6 with TRBJ2-1, with 13 bases identical to TRBD2. Germline CDR1 and CDR2: SGHVS and FNYEAQ. V shed 1 base, J shed 0 bases, and the junction held 3 bases outside the gene matches. CDR3 size: 18 residues. In nucleotides, the CDR3 is TGTGCCAGCAGCTTAGGGACTAGCGGGGGTGTCTCCTACAATGAGCAGTTCTTC. Its protein product is CASSLGTSGGVSYNEQFF.

V usage is TRBV18 and J usage is TRBJ1-6, with TRBD1 matching over 7 bases. Germline CDR1 reads KGHSH; CDR2 reads LQKENI. After removal of 2 bases from V and 9 bases from J, the junction contained 4 bases not matched to a gene. The CDR3 runs to 14 residues. CDR3 nucleotides: TGTGCCAGCTCACCAGGAGGGGGCGGTTCACCCCTCCACTTT. Its translation is CASSPGGGGSPLHF.

The chain employs TRBV27 and TRBJ1-2; D is uncertain. This CDR3 contains 11 residues. Trimming removed 5 bases at V and 5 bases at J, with 6 bases between. CDR1 and CDR2 (germline): MNHEY, SMNVEV (reference sequence). CDR3 coding DNA: TGTGCCAGCAGTGATCGGTATGGCTACACCTTC. Translating gives CASSDRYGYTF.